This TCR beta chain was profiled in a study of cytomegalovirus exposure and HLA in healthy donors. Overall study: Unique TCR beta sequences numbering some 120 million came from about 180 million T cells in an earlier analysis. Study-level results: An Asian-associated ancestry cluster reportedly showed fewer N-insertions than the roughly 670-donor mean in a later analysis. Per a prior analysis, the majority of TCR beta V segments were productive roughly 87% or roughly 30% of the time.

A multiplex PCR was run with 60 Vbeta primers and 13 Jbeta primers. Libraries were prepared by immunoSEQ multiplex PCR; TCRdb keeps only in-frame clonotypes and omits some of them. The sample carries about 200,000 clones, roughly 74% recorded once. As for this clone: Its antigen is unidentified.

The CDR3 is made up of 14 amino acids. Trimming cost V 0 bases and J 2 bases, with 8 bases left between them. The germline gives CDR1 SGHRS, CDR2 YFSETQ. V usage is TRBV5-1 and J usage is TRBJ1-2, with no clear D. The sequence was collected from a woman aged 30 to 39 in good health and CMV-seropositive. The source material was PBMCs. Here the CDR3 DNA reads TGCGCCAGCAGCTTGGTTACGGGAAACTATGGCTACACCTTC. Encoded protein: CASSLVTGNYGYTF.